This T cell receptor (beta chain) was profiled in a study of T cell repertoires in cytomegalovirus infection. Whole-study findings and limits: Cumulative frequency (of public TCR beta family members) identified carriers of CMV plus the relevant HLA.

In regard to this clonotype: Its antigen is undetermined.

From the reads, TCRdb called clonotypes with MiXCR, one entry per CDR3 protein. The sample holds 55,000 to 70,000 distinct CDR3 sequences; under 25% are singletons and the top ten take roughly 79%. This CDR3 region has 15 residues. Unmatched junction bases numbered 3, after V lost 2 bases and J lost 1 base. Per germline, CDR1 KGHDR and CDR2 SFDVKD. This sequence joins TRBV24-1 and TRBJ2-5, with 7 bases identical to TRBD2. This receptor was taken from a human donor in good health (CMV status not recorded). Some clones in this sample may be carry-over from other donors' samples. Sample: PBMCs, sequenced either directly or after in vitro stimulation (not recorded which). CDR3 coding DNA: TGTGCCACCAGTGATTCAGCGGGATTCCAAGAGACCCAGTACTTC. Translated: CATSDSAGFQETQYF.